This T cell receptor beta chain was sequenced for a study of post-analysis software for immune sequencing data. Findings of the study overall: TRBV5-6, TRBV5-1 and TRBV20-1 belonged to a set of about five TRBV segments that were more frequent in patients than controls. Versus controls, multiple sclerosis patients showed significantly lower diversity (normalized Chao1).

A word on this clonotype: Antigen: not known.

The germline V and J ends were trimmed by 0 bases and 6 bases, with 9 bases remaining between them. This CDR3 is 14 amino acids long. Germline assignment: CDR1 MNHEY and CDR2 SVGAGI. TCR beta cDNA libraries had unique molecular identifiers. TCRdb reprocessed the PCR reads with MiXCR, giving one entry per CDR3 protein. The sample gives roughly 400,000 distinct CDR3 sequences, less than 40% of which show up once; around 8% is in the top ten. The material sequenced was blood. The receptor was isolated from a girl aged 2-10 years with multiple sclerosis. This chain joins TRBV6-5 and TRBJ2-1; D perhaps matches TRBD2 (5 bases). CDR3 DNA sequence: TGTGCCAGCAGTTACTCGACGGGGTTCAATGAGCAGTTCTTC. Translation: CASSYSTGFNEQFF.